This T cell receptor beta chain stems from a study of T cells in Graves' hyperthyroidism and ophthalmopathy. This clonotype has only a few counts. The CDR3 consists of 13 residues. The V end lost 1 base, the J end lost 4 bases, and 7 bases lay between the germline ends. Germline V gene lookup returns CDR1 SGHVS and CDR2 FNYEAQ. From RNA transcripts, TCR beta CDR3 regions were amplified. Initially, a first-round RT-PCR of the TCR CDR3 employed the HTBI primer set. TCRdb reprocessed the multiplex PCR reads with MiXCR, giving one entry per CDR3 protein. The table includes 530,000 or so distinct CDR3 sequences, 17% detected once.

This TCR derives from a woman between 18 and 29 years old with Graves' ophthalmopathy. V gene TRBV7-6 combines with J gene TRBJ2-5; no firm D call. The sample comprised blood. CDR3 DNA: TGTGCCAGCAGCTTAGGGCAGACAGAGACCCAGTACTTC. Amino acid sequence: CASSLGQTETQYF.